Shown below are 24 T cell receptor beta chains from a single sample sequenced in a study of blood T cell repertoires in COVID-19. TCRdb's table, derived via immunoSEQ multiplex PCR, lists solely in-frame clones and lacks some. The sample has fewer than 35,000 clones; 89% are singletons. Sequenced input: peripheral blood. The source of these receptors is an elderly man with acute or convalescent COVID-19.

CDR3 sequence reads: CASSQAWDREANYGYTF. CDR3 nucleotide sequence: TGTGCCAGCAGCCAAGCCTGGGACAGGGAAGCTAACTATGGCTACACCTTC. This sequence joins TRBV3-1 (or the pseudogene TRBV3-2) and TRBJ1-2; 9 nucleotides line up with TRBD1. V trimming: 1 base; J trimming: 0 bases; junction bases outside the gene matches: 6. Germline V gene sequence: CDR1 LGHDT, CDR2 YNNKEL (reference sequence). The CDR3 covers 17 residues.

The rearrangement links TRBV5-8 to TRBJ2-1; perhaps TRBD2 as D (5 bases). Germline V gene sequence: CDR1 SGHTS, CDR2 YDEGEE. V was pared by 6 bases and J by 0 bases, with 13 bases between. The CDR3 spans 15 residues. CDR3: CASIRVAGSYNEQFF. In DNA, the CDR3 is TGTGCCAGCATCCGAGTGGCGGGCTCCTACAATGAGCAGTTCTTC.

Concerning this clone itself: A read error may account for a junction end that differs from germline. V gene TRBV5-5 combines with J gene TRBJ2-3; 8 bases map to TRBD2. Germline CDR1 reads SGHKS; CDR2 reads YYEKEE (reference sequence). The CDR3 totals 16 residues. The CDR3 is CTSSLHLAGVGVTQYF. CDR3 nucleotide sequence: TGTACCAGCAGCTTGCACCTAGCGGGCGTAGGGGTTACGCAGTATTTT.

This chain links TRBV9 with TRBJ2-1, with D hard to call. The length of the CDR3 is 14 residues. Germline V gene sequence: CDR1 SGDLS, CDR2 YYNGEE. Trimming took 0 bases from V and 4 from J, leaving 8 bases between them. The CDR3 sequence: CASSVASNYNEQFF. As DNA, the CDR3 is TGTGCCAGCAGCGTAGCGTCTAATTACAATGAGCAGTTCTTC.

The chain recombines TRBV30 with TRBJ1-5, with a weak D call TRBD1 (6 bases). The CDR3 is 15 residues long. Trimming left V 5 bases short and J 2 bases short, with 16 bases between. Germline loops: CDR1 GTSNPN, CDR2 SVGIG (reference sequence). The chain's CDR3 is CAWDRSNGGNQPQHF. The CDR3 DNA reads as TGTGCCTGGGACAGGAGTAATGGGGGCAATCAGCCCCAGCATTTT. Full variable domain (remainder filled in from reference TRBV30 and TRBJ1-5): SQTIHQWPATLVQPVGSPLSLECTVEGTSNPNLYWYRQAAGRGLQLLFYSVGIGQISSEVPQNLSASRPQDRQFILSSKKLLLSDSGFYLCAWDRSNGGNQPQHFGDGTRLSIL.

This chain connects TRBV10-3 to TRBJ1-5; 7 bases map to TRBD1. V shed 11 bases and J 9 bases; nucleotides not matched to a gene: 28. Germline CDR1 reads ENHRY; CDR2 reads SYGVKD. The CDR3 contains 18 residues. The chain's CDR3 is CAPHVGNRGSEGNRPQHF. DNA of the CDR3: TGTGCCCCGCACGTAGGGAACAGGGGTTCCGAAGGGAACCGGCCCCAGCATTTT.

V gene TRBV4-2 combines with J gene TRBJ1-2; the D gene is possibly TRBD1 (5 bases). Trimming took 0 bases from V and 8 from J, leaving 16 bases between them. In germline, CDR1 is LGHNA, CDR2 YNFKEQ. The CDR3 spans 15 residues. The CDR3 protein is CASSQDTHPRGGYTF. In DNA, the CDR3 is TGTGCCAGCAGCCAAGATACCCACCCGCGGGGGGGCTACACCTTC.

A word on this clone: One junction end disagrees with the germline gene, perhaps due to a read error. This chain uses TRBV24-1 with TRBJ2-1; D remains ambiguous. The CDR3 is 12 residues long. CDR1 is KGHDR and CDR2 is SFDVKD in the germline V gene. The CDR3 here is CATGDNDNEQFF. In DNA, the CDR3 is TGTGCCACCGGTGACAATGACAATGAGCAGTTCTTC.

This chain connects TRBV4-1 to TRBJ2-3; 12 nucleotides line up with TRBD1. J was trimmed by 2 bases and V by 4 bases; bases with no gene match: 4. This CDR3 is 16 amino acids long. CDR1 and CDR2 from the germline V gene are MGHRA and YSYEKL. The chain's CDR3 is CASSRGQGALTDTQYF. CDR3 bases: TGCGCCAGCAGCCGGGGACAGGGGGCTCTCACAGATACGCAGTATTTT.

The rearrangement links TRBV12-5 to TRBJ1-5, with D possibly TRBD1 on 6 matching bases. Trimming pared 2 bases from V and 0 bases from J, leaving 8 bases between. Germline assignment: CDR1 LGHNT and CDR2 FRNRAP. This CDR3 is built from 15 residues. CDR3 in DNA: TGTGCTAGTGGTTTGCACAGGGATAGCAATCAGCCCCAGCATTTT. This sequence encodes CASGLHRDSNQPQHF.

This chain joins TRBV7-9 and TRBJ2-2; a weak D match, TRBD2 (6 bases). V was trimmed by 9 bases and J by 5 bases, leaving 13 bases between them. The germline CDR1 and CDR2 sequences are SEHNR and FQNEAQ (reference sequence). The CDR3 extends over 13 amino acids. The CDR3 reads CARRRDGTGELFF. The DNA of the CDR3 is TGTGCCAGGAGGAGGGACGGTACCGGGGAGCTGTTTTTT.

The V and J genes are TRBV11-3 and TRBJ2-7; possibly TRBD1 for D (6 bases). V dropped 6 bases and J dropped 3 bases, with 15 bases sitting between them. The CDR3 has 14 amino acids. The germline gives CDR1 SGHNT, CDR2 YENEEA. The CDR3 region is CASSLTRDNYEQYF. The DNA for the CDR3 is TGTGCCAGCAGTCTCACTCGGGACAACTACGAGCAGTACTTC.

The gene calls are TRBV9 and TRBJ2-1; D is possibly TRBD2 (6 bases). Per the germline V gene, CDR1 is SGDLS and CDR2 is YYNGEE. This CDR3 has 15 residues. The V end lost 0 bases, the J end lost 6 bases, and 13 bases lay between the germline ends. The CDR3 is CASSVGRRESNEQFF. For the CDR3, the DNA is TGTGCCAGCAGCGTAGGGCGGAGGGAGAGCAATGAGCAGTTCTTC.

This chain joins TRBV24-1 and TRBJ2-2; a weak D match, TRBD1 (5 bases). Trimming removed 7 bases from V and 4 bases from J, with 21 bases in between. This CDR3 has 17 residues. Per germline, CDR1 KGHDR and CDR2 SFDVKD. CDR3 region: CATRPLRVGACTGELFF. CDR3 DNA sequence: TGTGCCACCAGGCCCCTCCGGGTAGGGGCCTGCACCGGGGAGCTGTTTTTT.

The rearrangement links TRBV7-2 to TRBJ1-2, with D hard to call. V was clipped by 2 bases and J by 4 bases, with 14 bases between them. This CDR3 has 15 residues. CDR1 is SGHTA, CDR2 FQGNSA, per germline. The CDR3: CASSLSPAAIYGYTF. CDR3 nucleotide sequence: TGTGCCAGCAGCTTATCGCCAGCGGCAATCTATGGCTACACCTTC.

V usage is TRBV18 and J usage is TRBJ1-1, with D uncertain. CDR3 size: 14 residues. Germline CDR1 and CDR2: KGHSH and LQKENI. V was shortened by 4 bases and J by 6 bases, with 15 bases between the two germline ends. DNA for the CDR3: TGTGCCAGCTCACGCGGGAGGGCCGACTCTGAAGCTTTCTTT. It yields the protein CASSRGRADSEAFF.

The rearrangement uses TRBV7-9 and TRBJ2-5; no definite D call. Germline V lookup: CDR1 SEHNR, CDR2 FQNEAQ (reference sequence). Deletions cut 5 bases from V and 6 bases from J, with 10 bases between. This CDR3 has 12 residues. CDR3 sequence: CASSRDMQTQYF. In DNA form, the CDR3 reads TGTGCCAGCAGCCGTGACATGCAGACCCAGTACTTC.

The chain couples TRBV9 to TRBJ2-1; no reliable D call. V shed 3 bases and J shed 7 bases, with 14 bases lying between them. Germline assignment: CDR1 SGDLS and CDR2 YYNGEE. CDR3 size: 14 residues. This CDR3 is CASSALTAKNEQFF. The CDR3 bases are TGTGCCAGCAGCGCCCTCACTGCGAAGAATGAGCAGTTCTTC.

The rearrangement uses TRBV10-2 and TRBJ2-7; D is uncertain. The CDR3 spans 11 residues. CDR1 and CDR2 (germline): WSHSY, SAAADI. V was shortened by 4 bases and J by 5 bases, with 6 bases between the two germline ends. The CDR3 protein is CASSAVDEQYF. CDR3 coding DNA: TGCGCCAGCAGTGCTGTAGACGAGCAGTACTTC.

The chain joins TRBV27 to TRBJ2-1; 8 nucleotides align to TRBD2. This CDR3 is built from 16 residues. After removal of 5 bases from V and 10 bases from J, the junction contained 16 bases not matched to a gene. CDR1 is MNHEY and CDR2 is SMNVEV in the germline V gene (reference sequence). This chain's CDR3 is CASSPQREPGWLEQFF. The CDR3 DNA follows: TGTGCCAGCAGTCCTCAGCGGGAGCCGGGTTGGTTGGAGCAGTTCTTC.

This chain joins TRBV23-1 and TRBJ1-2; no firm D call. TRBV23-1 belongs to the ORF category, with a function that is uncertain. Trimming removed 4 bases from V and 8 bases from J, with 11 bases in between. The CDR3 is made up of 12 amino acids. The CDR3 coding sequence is TGCGCCAGCAGTCTTATTATCCGGGGCTACACCTTC. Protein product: CASSLIIRGYTF.

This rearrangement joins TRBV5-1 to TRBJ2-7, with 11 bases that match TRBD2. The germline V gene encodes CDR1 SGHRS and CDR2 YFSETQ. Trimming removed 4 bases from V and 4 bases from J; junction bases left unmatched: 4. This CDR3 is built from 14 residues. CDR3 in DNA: TGCGCCAGCAGCCCCACTAGCGGGAGTTACGAGCAGTACTTC. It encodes CASSPTSGSYEQYF.

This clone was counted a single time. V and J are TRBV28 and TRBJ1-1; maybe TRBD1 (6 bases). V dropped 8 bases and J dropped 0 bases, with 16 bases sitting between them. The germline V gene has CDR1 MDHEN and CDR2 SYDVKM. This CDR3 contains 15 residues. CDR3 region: CASVRGPVMNTEAFF. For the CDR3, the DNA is TGTGCCAGCGTCAGGGGCCCTGTAATGAACACTGAAGCTTTCTTT. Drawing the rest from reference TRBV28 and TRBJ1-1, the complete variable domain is DVKVTQSSRYLVKRTGEKVFLECVQDMDHENMFWYRQDPGLGLRLIYFSYDVKMKEKGDIPEGYSVSREKKERFSLILESASTNQTSMYLCASVRGPVMNTEAFFGQGTRLTVV.

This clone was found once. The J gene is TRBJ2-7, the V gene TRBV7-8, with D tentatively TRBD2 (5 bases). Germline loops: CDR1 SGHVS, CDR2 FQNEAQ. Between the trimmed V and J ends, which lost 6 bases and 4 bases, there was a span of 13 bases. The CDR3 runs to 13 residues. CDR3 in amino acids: CASSLAGLYEQYF. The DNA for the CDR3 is TGTGCCAGCAGTCTGGCGGGCTTGTACGAGCAGTACTTC.